What follows are 15 T cell receptor beta chains derived from one specimen sequenced in a study of cytomegalovirus exposure and HLA in healthy donors. The PCR contained 60 Vbeta and 13 Jbeta primers. The table came from immunoSEQ multiplex PCR; TCRdb's copy has only in-frame clones and leaves some out. The sample lists 150,000 to 200,000 clones; under 90% were seen once. The specimen was PBMCs. Receptor source: a man between 18 and 29 years old in good health and CMV-seronegative.

CDR3 loop: CASSDLRTGATNYGYTF. CDR3 nucleotide sequence: TGTGCCAGCAGTGATTTGAGGACAGGAGCAACTAACTATGGCTACACCTTC. The rearrangement uses TRBV2 and TRBJ1-2; 7 bases align to TRBD1. The junction had 10 bases not matched to a gene; V was cut back by 3 bases and J by 0 bases. The CDR3 is 17 amino acids. Germline V CDR1 and CDR2: SNHLY, FYNNEI. Supplemented by reference TRBV2 and TRBJ1-2, the full variable domain reads EPEVTQTPSHQVTQMGQEVILRCVPISNHLYFYWYRQILGQKVEFLVSFYNNEISEKSEIFDDQFSVERPDGSNFTLKIRSTKLEDSAMYFCASSDLRTGATNYGYTFGSGTRLTVV.

This chain connects TRBV10-3 to TRBJ2-3; D gene ambiguous. CDR1 and CDR2 (germline): ENHRY, SYGVKD. The CDR3 extends over 14 amino acids. Trimming left V 4 bases short and J 6 bases short, with 14 bases between. The CDR3 is CAISGRLESDTQYF. The CDR3, as DNA: TGTGCCATCAGTGGTAGGCTAGAGTCGGATACGCAGTATTTT.

This clone appeared once. The chain has TRBV27 and TRBJ2-1; TRBD2 aligns across 9 bases. Trimming took 10 bases from V and 4 from J; bases not matched to a gene: 11. The CDR3 loop spans 15 amino acids. Per germline, CDR1 MNHEY and CDR2 SMNVEV (reference sequence). CDR3 loop: CATRGSSGAYNEQFF. The CDR3, as DNA: TGTGCCACCCGGGGCTCTAGCGGGGCTTACAATGAGCAGTTCTTC.

This chain joins TRBV5-1 and TRBJ2-3, with 12 bases lining up with TRBD2. After removal of 3 bases from V and 7 bases from J, the junction contained 6 bases not matched to a gene. The CDR3 runs 15 residues. Germline CDR1 is SGHRS and CDR2 is YFSETQ. This CDR3 reads CASSSLAGGPNTQYF. Written as DNA, the CDR3 is TGCGCCAGCAGCTCGCTAGCGGGAGGGCCTAATACGCAGTATTTT.

The rearrangement uses TRBV4-1 and TRBJ1-2; 7 bases are shared with TRBD1. The CDR3 is made up of 18 amino acids. Trimming at V came to 0 bases and at J to 1 base, leaving 11 bases not matched to a gene. Germline V gene sequence: CDR1 MGHRA, CDR2 YSYEKL. CDR3 nucleotides: TGCGCCAGCAGCCAAGATATACAGGGGATCGGGGTTAACTATGGCTACACCTTC. Residues: CASSQDIQGIGVNYGYTF.

The chain has TRBV6-5 and TRBJ1-4, with TRBD1 as a possible D gene (5 bases). This CDR3 has 15 amino acids. From germline, CDR1 is MNHEY and CDR2 SVGAGI. V was pared by 5 bases and J by 7 bases, with 17 bases between. This CDR3 reads CASSPTGGTSEKLFF. CDR3 DNA: TGTGCCAGCAGTCCCACGGGGGGGACGAGTGAAAAACTGTTTTTT.

The J gene is TRBJ1-1, the V gene TRBV6-5; TRBD1 matches at 7 bases. Germline V gene sequence: CDR1 MNHEY, CDR2 SVGAGI. Trimming cost V 6 bases and J 5 bases; bases outside gene matches: 0. This CDR3 is built from 11 residues. CDR3 amino acids: CASRQGTEAFF. As DNA, the CDR3 is TGTGCCAGCAGACAGGGGACTGAAGCTTTCTTT.

The V gene is TRBV28, the J gene TRBJ1-5; TRBD1 aligns across 7 bases. CDR1 is MDHEN, CDR2 SYDVKM, per germline. With V trimmed by 5 bases and J by 2 bases, 6 bases remained unmatched. The CDR3 spans 15 residues. CDR3 sequence: CASSPHRGGNQPQHF. The CDR3 DNA follows: TGTGCCAGCAGTCCACACAGGGGAGGCAATCAGCCCCAGCATTTT.

The gene calls are TRBV28 and TRBJ1-2; 7 bases map to TRBD1. The trim removed 4 bases at V and 4 bases at J, leaving 9 bases unmatched. Germline CDR1 reads MDHEN; CDR2 reads SYDVKM. CDR3 size: 15 residues. The CDR3 region has the DNA TGTGCCAGCAGTTCTAGTACAGGGGTTATCTATGGCTACACCTTC. This encodes CASSSSTGVIYGYTF.

The CDR3 spells CASSTRTAPYEQYF. Written as DNA, the CDR3 is TGTGCCAGCAGTACTCGGACAGCCCCCTACGAGCAGTACTTC. J is TRBJ2-7 and V is TRBV6-5, with D perhaps TRBD1 (6 bases). Germline assignment: CDR1 MNHEY and CDR2 SVGAGI. V dropped 5 bases and J dropped 2 bases, with 13 bases sitting between them. The length of the CDR3 is 14 residues.

J is TRBJ1-2 and V is TRBV7-2, with 8 bases aligning to TRBD1. CDR1 SGHTA and CDR2 FQGNSA come from the germline V gene. The junction had 7 bases not matched to a gene; V was cut back by 0 bases and J by 1 base. The CDR3 length is 17 residues. The CDR3 here is CASSLAPGTGLNYGYTF. Written as DNA, the CDR3 is TGTGCCAGCAGCTTAGCCCCCGGGACAGGCCTTAACTATGGCTACACCTTC.

The CDR3 coding sequence is TGTGCCAGCAGCCCCCGGCAGGGGGCCCGTGAAAAACTGTTTTTT. Amino acid sequence: CASSPRQGAREKLFF. The chain uses TRBV7-9 and TRBJ1-4; 8 bases are shared with TRBD1. Germline CDR1 is SEHNR and CDR2 is FQNEAQ (reference sequence). The V segment lost 5 bases and the J segment 7 bases; nucleotides outside the gene matches: 9. The CDR3 covers 15 residues.

The chain couples TRBV27 to TRBJ2-2; maybe TRBD2 (5 bases). Per germline, CDR1 MNHEY and CDR2 SMNVEV (reference sequence). The CDR3 covers 14 residues. Trimming cost V 2 bases and J 4 bases, with 8 bases left between them. Here the CDR3 reads CASSLHRGTGELFF. CDR3 DNA sequence: TGTGCCAGCAGTTTACATCGGGGCACCGGGGAGCTGTTTTTT.

J is TRBJ1-5 and V is TRBV19; 7 positions match TRBD1. The CDR3 is 16 amino acids. Trimming removed 4 bases from V and 4 bases from J; junction bases left unmatched: 10. Germline V gene data show CDR1 as LNHDA and CDR2 as SQIVND (reference sequence). Here the CDR3 reads CASSTSRGGQNQPQHF. As DNA, the CDR3 is TGTGCCAGTAGTACCAGCCGGGGGGGACAGAATCAGCCCCAGCATTTT.

V usage is TRBV7-2 and J usage is TRBJ2-7; D gene uncertain. Between the trimmed V and J ends, which lost 1 base and 2 bases, there was a span of 15 bases. This CDR3 comprises 16 residues. CDR1 is SGHTA and CDR2 is FQGNSA in the germline V gene. CDR3 coding DNA: TGTGCCAGCAGCTTAGTTGGCTACAGCCCGACCTACGAGCAGTACTTC. This translates into CASSLVGYSPTYEQYF.